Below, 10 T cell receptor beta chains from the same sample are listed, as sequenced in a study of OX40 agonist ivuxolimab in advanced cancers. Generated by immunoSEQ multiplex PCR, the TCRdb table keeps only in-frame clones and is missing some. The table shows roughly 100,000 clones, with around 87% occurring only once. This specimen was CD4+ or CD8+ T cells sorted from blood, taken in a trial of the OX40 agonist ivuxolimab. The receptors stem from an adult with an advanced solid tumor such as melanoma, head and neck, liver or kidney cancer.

CDR3 bases: TGTGCCAGCAGGAGGGACATTAGCAATCAGCCCCAGCATTTT. Translating it yields CASRRDISNQPQHF. The rearrangement uses TRBV2 and TRBJ1-5; TRBD1 is a possible D gene (6 bases). V shed 6 bases and J shed 0 bases, with 9 bases lying between them. The CDR3 has 14 amino acids. Germline V lookup: CDR1 SNHLY, CDR2 FYNNEI.

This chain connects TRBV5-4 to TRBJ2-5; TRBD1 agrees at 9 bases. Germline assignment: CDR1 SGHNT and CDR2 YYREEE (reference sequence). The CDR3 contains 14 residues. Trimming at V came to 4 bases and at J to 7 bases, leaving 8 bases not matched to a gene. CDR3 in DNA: TGTGCCAGCAGCCTCTCCGGGACAGGGACGACCCAGTACTTC. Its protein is CASSLSGTGTTQYF.

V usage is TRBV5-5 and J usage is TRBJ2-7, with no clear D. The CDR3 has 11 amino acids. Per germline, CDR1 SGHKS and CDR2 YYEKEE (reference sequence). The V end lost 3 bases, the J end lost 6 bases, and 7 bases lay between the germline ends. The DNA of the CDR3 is TGTGCCAGCAGCTCTAGGTCCGAGCAGTACTTC. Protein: CASSSRSEQYF. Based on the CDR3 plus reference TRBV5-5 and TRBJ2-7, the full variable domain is DAGVTQSPTHLIKTRGQQVTLRCSPISGHKSVSWYQQVLGQGPQFIFQYYEKEERGRGNFPDRFSARQFPNYSSELNVNALLLGDSALYLCASSSRSEQYFGPGTRLTVT.

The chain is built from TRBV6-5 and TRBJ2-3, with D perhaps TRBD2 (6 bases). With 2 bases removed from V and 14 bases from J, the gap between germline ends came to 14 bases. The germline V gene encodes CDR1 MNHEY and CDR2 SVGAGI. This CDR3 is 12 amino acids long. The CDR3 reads CASSYPSEGRYF. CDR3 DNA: TGTGCCAGCAGTTACCCTAGCGAGGGACGGTATTTT.

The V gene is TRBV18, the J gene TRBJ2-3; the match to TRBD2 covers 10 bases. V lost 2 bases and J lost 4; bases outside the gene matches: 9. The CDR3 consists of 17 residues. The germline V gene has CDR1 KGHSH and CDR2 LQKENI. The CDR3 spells CASSPRTSGLGADTQYF. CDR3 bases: TGTGCCAGCTCACCAAGGACTAGCGGCCTGGGCGCAGATACGCAGTATTTT.

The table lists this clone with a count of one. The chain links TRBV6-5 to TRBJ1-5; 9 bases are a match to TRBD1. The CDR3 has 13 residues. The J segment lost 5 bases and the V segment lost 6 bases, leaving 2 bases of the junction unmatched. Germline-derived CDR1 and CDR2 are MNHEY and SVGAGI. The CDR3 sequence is CASRTGGDQPQHF. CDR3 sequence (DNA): TGTGCCAGCAGAACAGGGGGCGATCAGCCCCAGCATTTT.

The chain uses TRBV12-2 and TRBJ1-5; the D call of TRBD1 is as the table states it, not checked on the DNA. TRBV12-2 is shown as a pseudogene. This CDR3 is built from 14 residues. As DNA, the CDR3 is TGTGCAAGTCGCTTAGTGGGGCAGTTCCCCTTCATGCATTTT. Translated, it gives CASRLVGQFPFMHF.

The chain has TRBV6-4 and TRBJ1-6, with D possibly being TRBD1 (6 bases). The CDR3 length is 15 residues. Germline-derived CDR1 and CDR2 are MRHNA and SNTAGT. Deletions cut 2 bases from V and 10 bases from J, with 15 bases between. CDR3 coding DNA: TGTGCCAGCAGTGACGGGCCAGGGGCCACCTCACCCCTCCACTTT. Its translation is CASSDGPGATSPLHF.

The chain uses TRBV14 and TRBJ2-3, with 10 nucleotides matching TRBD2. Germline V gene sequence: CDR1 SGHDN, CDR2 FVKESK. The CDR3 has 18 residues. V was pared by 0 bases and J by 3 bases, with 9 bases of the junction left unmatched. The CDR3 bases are TGTGCCAGCAGCCAAGATGCCCTAGCGGGGGTTTGGACAGATACGCAGTATTTT. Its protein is CASSQDALAGVWTDTQYF.

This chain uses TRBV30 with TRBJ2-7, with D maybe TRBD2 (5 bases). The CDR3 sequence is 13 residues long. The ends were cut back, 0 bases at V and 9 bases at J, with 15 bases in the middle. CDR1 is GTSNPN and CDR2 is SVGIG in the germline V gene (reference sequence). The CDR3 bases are TGTGCCTGGAGTGTAAAGGACCGCGGAGGGCAGTACTTC. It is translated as CAWSVKDRGGQYF.